What follows are 25 T cell receptor beta chains derived from one specimen sequenced in a study of T-cell reconstitution after alpha-beta-depleted transplantation in children. This sample's TCRbeta library carried unique molecular identifier barcodes. Each CDR3 protein is one row after TCRdb ran MiXCR on the PCR reads. The table has about 590,000 distinct CDR3 sequences, about an eighth seen once. The sequences come from PBMCs, mostly from graft donor cells, collected 360 days after TCRalphabeta/CD19-depleted stem cell transplant. These receptors were taken from a male patient aged 10-17 years who had a stem cell transplant for acute myeloid leukemia, so the T cells may come from the graft donor.

This clonotype was observed a few times. The V gene is TRBV5-1, the J gene TRBJ2-3; D gene uncertain. The V end lost 4 bases, the J end lost 0 bases, and 18 bases lay between the germline ends. The CDR3 runs 17 residues. Per the germline V gene, CDR1 is SGHRS and CDR2 is YFSETQ. The CDR3 bases are TGCGCCAGCAGCAGAAAGTTATCCGCTCTTAGCACAGATACGCAGTATTTT. It encodes CASSRKLSALSTDTQYF.

The chain has TRBV7-2 and TRBJ2-7; TRBD2 matches at 12 bases. The germline gives CDR1 SGHTA, CDR2 FQGNSA. The CDR3 loop spans 16 amino acids. V dropped 5 bases and J dropped 0; count of bases not matched to a gene: 5. CDR3 loop: CASSRTSGVISYEQYF. The CDR3 DNA follows: TGTGCCAGCAGCCGGACTAGCGGGGTTATCTCCTACGAGCAGTACTTC. The full variable domain, with the rest looked up from reference TRBV7-2 and TRBJ2-7, is GAGVSQSPSNKVTEKGKDVELRCDPISGHTALYWYRQSLGQGLEFLIYFQGNSAPDKSGLPSDRFSAERTGGSVSTLTIQRTQQEDSAVYLCASSRTSGVISYEQYFGPGTRLTVT.

The chain combines TRBV10-3 with TRBJ1-5, with a weak D call TRBD1 (5 bases). The CDR3 spans 13 residues. CDR1 and CDR2 from the germline V gene are ENHRY and SYGVKD. With 1 base removed from V and 4 bases from J, the gap between germline ends came to 5 bases. DNA for the CDR3: TGTGCCATCAGTGAGTGGGGGAATCAGCCCCAGCATTTT. It encodes CAISEWGNQPQHF.

The sample holds many counts of this clonotype. The chain joins TRBV13 to TRBJ2-1; TRBD2 is a possible D gene (5 bases). Germline CDR1 reads PRHDT; CDR2 reads FYEKMQ (reference sequence). This CDR3 has 14 residues. V dropped 5 bases and J dropped 3 bases, with 11 bases sitting between them. The DNA of the CDR3 is TGTGCCAGCAGCCTTAGCCGGGACTACAATGAGCAGTTCTTC. Translated, it gives CASSLSRDYNEQFF.

The sample holds a few counts of this clonotype. The chain has TRBV21-1 and TRBJ2-3; TRBD2 reflects the table's D call only, with no check against the DNA. TRBV21-1 is a pseudogene. The CDR3 covers 17 residues. The CDR3 DNA reads TGTGCCAGCAGCAAACTCGGGTTGGCTAGCCGGGCAGATACGCAGTATTTT. Translation gives CASSKLGLASRADTQYF.

This clonotype was recorded a few times. The rearrangement uses TRBV15 and TRBJ2-1; D ambiguous. V was cut by 1 base and J by 2 bases, with 9 bases left in between. This CDR3 is 15 amino acids long. Germline V gene sequence: CDR1 LNHNV, CDR2 YYDKDF (reference sequence). CDR3 DNA sequence: TGTGCCACCAGCAGAGCGGACGCCACCTACAATGAGCAGTTCTTC. Amino acids: CATSRADATYNEQFF.

The rearrangement uses TRBV12-3 or TRBV12-4 and TRBJ1-1; D perhaps matches TRBD1 (5 bases). The V end was cut by 2 bases, the J end by 0 bases, with 7 bases between. This CDR3 has 14 amino acids. The CDR3 DNA follows: TGTGCCAGCAGTTTAAAGGGGATGAACACTGAAGCTTTCTTT. It translates to CASSLKGMNTEAFF.

This clonotype was detected many times. The chain carries TRBV20-1 and TRBJ2-7; 12 nucleotides match TRBD2. CDR3 size: 14 residues. The germline CDR1 and CDR2 sequences are DFQATT and SNEGSKA (reference sequence). V shed 2 bases and J 4 bases; nucleotides not matched to a gene: 3. The CDR3 loop is CSARRLAGVYEQYF. In DNA form, the CDR3 reads TGCAGTGCTAGAAGACTAGCGGGAGTATACGAGCAGTACTTC.

This clonotype has just a few counts. This chain uses TRBV6-5 with TRBJ2-7; either TRBD1 or TRBD2 may supply D (6 bases each). The CDR3 has 14 amino acids. Germline V gene lookup returns CDR1 MNHEY and CDR2 SVGAGI. V shed 6 bases and J shed 5 bases, with 17 bases lying between them. The CDR3 DNA reads TGTGCCAGCAGGGCGGGACACGGCAGCCACGAGCAGTACTTC. Its translation is CASRAGHGSHEQYF.

The chain carries TRBV20-1 and TRBJ2-3; perhaps TRBD2 as D (5 bases). This CDR3 is built from 13 residues. The germline V gene has CDR1 DFQATT and CDR2 SNEGSKA (reference sequence). The V gene lost 3 bases and the J gene lost 2 bases, with 9 bases spanning the gap. The CDR3 DNA reads TGCAGTGCTAGTCCCGGGAACACAGATACGCAGTATTTT. Translating gives CSASPGNTDTQYF.

This clonotype came up a few times. The chain uses TRBV12-3 or TRBV12-4 and TRBJ1-6, with TRBD1 as a possible D gene (5 bases). V was cut by 5 bases and J by 6 bases, with 11 bases left in between. This CDR3 has 14 residues. In DNA form, the CDR3 reads TGTGCCAGCAGTCGGACGGGACCTAATTCACCCCTCCACTTT. Translating it yields CASSRTGPNSPLHF.

The V call is TRBV6-1, the J call TRBJ2-1, with 10 bases matching TRBD2. V trimming: 8 bases; J trimming: 1 base; junction bases outside the gene matches: 17. Germline V gene data show CDR1 as MNHNS and CDR2 as SASEGT. This CDR3 is built from 19 residues. CDR3 DNA sequence: TGTGCCAGCGGCAATGAGCGGGGGGGCCGGTTTGGGTCCTACAATGAGCAGTTCTTC. Encoded protein: CASGNERGGRFGSYNEQFF.

The rearrangement uses TRBV14 and TRBJ2-4, with D unclear. The CDR3 runs to 13 residues. The V end lost 4 bases, the J end lost 1 base, and 5 bases lay between the germline ends. The germline V gene has CDR1 SGHDN and CDR2 FVKESK. The CDR3 protein is CASSRHAKNIQYF. The DNA for the CDR3 is TGTGCCAGCAGCCGACACGCCAAAAACATTCAGTACTTC. The entire variable domain, with the rest obtained from reference TRBV14 and TRBJ2-4, is as follows: EAGVTQFPSHSVIEKGQTVTLRCDPISGHDNLYWYRRVMGKEIKFLLHFVKESKQDESGMPNNRFLAERTGGTYSTLKVQPAELEDSGVYFCASSRHAKNIQYFGAGTRLSVL.

This clonotype appeared a few times. The V call is TRBV20-1, the J call TRBJ2-7, with 7 nucleotides matching TRBD2. The length of the CDR3 is 16 residues. The germline V gene encodes CDR1 DFQATT and CDR2 SNEGSKA (reference sequence). V lost 0 bases, J lost 5 bases, and 13 bases stayed unmatched. This CDR3 reads CSARDPRGSTMHEQYF. Written as DNA, the CDR3 is TGCAGTGCTAGAGATCCCCGCGGGAGTACGATGCACGAGCAGTACTTC.

This clonotype was detected ten times or more. J is TRBJ1-4 and V is TRBV5-1; D is ambiguous. Between the trimmed V and J ends, which lost 0 bases and 8 bases, there was a span of 8 bases. Germline-derived CDR1 and CDR2 are SGHRS and YFSETQ. CDR3 length: 13 residues. CDR3 in amino acids: CASSLEWPEKLFF. The CDR3, as DNA: TGCGCCAGCAGCTTGGAATGGCCAGAAAAACTGTTTTTT.

The chain joins TRBV15 to TRBJ2-7; maybe TRBD1 (6 bases). The ends were cut back, 10 bases at V and 4 bases at J, with 26 bases in the middle. Per the germline V gene, CDR1 is LNHNV and CDR2 is YYDKDF (reference sequence). This CDR3 region has 16 residues. CDR3 residues: CARSPGGIFALYEQYF. DNA for the CDR3: TGTGCCAGGAGCCCTGGGGGCATCTTCGCCCTGTACGAGCAGTACTTC.

The genes are TRBV20-1 and TRBJ1-1; D gene unclear. This CDR3 spans 12 amino acids. Germline values: CDR1 DFQATT, CDR2 SNEGSKA (reference sequence). The V and J ends lost 5 bases and 6 bases respectively, with 13 bases between them. CDR3 protein: CSAGGHAPEAFF. CDR3 coding DNA: TGCAGTGCTGGAGGTCACGCCCCTGAAGCTTTCTTT.

The table lists this clonotype with a few counts. The chain has TRBV7-9 and TRBJ1-4; no definite D call. Per the germline V gene, CDR1 is SEHNR and CDR2 is FQNEAQ (reference sequence). Trimming cost V 2 bases and J 6 bases, with 19 bases left between them. The CDR3 totals 17 residues. CDR3 residues: CASSLQLSGPYDEKLFF. CDR3 in DNA: TGTGCCAGCAGCTTACAACTTTCCGGGCCTTATGATGAAAAACTGTTTTTT.

This clonotype was seen only a few times. The V call is TRBV28, the J call TRBJ1-1, with D tentatively TRBD1 (5 bases). The CDR3 is 12 residues long. Trimming took off 4 bases at V and 4 bases at J, with 7 bases between the two ends. Germline values: CDR1 MDHEN, CDR2 SYDVKM. DNA for the CDR3: TGTGCCAGCAGTTCGACAGCCACTGAAGCTTTCTTT. It encodes CASSSTATEAFF.

J is TRBJ2-1 and V is TRBV20-1; 13 bases are shared with TRBD2. After removal of 6 bases from V and 3 bases from J, the junction contained 5 bases not matched to a gene. The CDR3 runs to 15 residues. CDR1 and CDR2 from the germline V gene are DFQATT and SNEGSKA (reference sequence). CDR3 DNA sequence: TGCAGTGCGAGGACTAGCGGGAGACGCTACAATGAGCAGTTCTTC. It is translated as CSARTSGRRYNEQFF.

There are many counts of this clonotype. The chain recombines TRBV7-9 with TRBJ2-2; D call uncertain. The CDR3 sequence is 13 residues long. V lost 2 bases and J 6 bases, leaving 7 bases between the germline ends. Germline CDR1 SEHNR, CDR2 FQNEAQ (reference sequence). The CDR3 spells CASSLLDPGELFF. The CDR3 DNA follows: TGTGCCAGCAGCTTACTGGATCCCGGGGAGCTGTTTTTT. Full variable domain (remainder filled in from reference TRBV7-9 and TRBJ2-2): DTGVSQNPRHKITKRGQNVTFRCDPISEHNRLYWYRQTLGQGPEFLTYFQNEAQLEKSRLLSDRFSAERPKGSFSTLEIQRTEQGDSAMYLCASSLLDPGELFFGEGSRLTVL.

This clonotype has just a few counts. The V and J genes are TRBV15 and TRBJ2-7; D possibly corresponds to TRBD1 (7 bases). CDR3 length: 15 amino acids. Germline-derived CDR1 and CDR2 are LNHNV and YYDKDF (reference sequence). Between the trimmed V and J ends, which lost 1 base and 0 bases, there was a span of 10 bases. This CDR3 reads CATSRAGGLSYEQYF. CDR3 in DNA: TGTGCCACCAGCAGAGCAGGGGGGCTCTCCTACGAGCAGTACTTC. Supplemented by reference TRBV15 and TRBJ2-7, the full variable domain reads DAMVIQNPRYQVTQFGKPVTLSCSQTLNHNVMYWYQQKSSQAPKLLFHYYDKDFNNEADTPDNFQSRRPNTSFCFLDIRSPGLGDTAMYLCATSRAGGLSYEQYFGPGTRLTVT.

Concerning this clonotype itself: This may come from a read error, since a much larger clone is one base off. This rearrangement joins TRBV29-1 to TRBJ2-4; tentatively, D is TRBD1 (5 bases). The CDR3 is made up of 17 amino acids. Germline values: CDR1 SQVTM, CDR2 ANQGSEA. Trimming removed 5 bases from V and 8 bases from J, with 28 bases in between. CDR3 loop: CSVRGKQTAASQDIQYF. The CDR3 coding sequence is TGCAGCGTTCGCGGCAAACAGACAGCCGCGTCCCAAGACATTCAGTACTTC.

The rearrangement joins TRBV29-1 to TRBJ2-7, with 8 nucleotides matching TRBD2. The V gene's germline CDR1 is SQVTM and CDR2 ANQGSEA. This CDR3 is built from 12 residues. Trimming took 4 bases from V and 9 from J; bases not matched to a gene: 8. In nucleotides, the CDR3 is TGCAGCGTTGGAACAGGACTAGCTACGCAGTACTTC. This codes for CSVGTGLATQYF.

This clonotype was counted ten times or more. This chain connects TRBV7-6 to TRBJ2-7; D call uncertain. The CDR3 has 13 residues. The germline V gene has CDR1 SGHVS and CDR2 FNYEAQ. The V end lost 4 bases, the J end lost 7 bases, and 14 bases lay between the germline ends. The DNA of the CDR3 is TGTGCCAGCAGCTCCCAGTGGTCTATAGAGCAGTACTTC. It yields the protein CASSSQWSIEQYF.